This TCR beta chain was recorded in a study of T cell responses to AZD1222 COVID-19 vaccine. Findings and caveats of the study: Clonal diversity may have been underestimated in mostly white British donors. At 160-218 and 743-854, vaccine-associated CD4 TCRs were dominant, and they spanned spike. Repertoires were sampled only after the peak T cell response. In the spike-specific TCR repertoire, nearly half reportedly target unmutated variant regions.

CDR3 length: 12 amino acids. J gave up 4 bases and V 3 bases, and 0 bases lay outside the gene matches. Germline values: CDR1 GTSNPN, CDR2 SVGIG (reference sequence). Produced via immunoSEQ multiplex PCR; TCRdb's table is partial and in-frame only. Among roughly 150,000 clones listed, 85% to 95% were seen once. Comments on this clone: Its cognate antigen is unknown.

Sequencing used peripheral blood, obtained on day 0 of AZD1222 vaccination. This TCR came from an adult in good health. The V and J genes are TRBV30 and TRBJ2-3; TRBD1 agrees at 8 bases. CDR3 in DNA: TGTGCCTGGAGGACAGGGGCAGATACGCAGTATTTT. Translating gives CAWRTGADTQYF.